Listed here is a single T cell receptor beta chain. Germline loops: CDR1 PRHDT, CDR2 FYEKMQ (reference sequence). The CDR3 covers 13 residues. Trimming cost V 5 bases and J 2 bases, with 10 bases left between them. The assay was immunoSEQ multiplex PCR, and TCRdb's table has in-frame clones only and misses some. The sample holds 70,000 to 95,000 clones, 90% to 95% seen once. This entry comes from a study of OX40 agonist ivuxolimab in advanced cancers. Study information: Patients enrolled in dose escalation were diagnosed with hepatocellular carcinoma, melanoma, renal cell or head and neck cancer.

This chain links TRBV13 with TRBJ2-7; weak D call: TRBD1 (6 bases). The specimen comprised CD4+ or CD8+ T cells sorted from blood, sampled in a trial of the OX40 agonist ivuxolimab. This receptor was identified in an adult with an advanced solid tumor such as melanoma, head and neck, liver or kidney cancer. The DNA of the CDR3 is TGTGCCAGCAGCCGTGGACAGACCTACGAGCAGTACTTC. Its protein is CASSRGQTYEQYF.